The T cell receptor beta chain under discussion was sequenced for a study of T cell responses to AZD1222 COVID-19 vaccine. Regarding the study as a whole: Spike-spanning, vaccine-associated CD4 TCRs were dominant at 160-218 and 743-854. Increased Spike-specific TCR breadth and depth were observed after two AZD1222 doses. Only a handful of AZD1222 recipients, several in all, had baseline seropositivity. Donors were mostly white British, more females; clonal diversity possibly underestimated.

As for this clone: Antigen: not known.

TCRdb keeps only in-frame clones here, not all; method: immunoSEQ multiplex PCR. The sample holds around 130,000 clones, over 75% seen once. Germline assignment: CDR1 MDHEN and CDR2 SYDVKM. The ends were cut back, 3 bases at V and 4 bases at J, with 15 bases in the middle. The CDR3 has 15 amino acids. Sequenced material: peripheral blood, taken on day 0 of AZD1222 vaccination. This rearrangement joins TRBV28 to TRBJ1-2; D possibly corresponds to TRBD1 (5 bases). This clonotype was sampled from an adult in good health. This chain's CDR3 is CASSLIKGSFYGYTF. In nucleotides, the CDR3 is TGTGCCAGCAGTTTGATAAAGGGGAGCTTCTATGGCTACACCTTC.